Each of the 20 T cell receptor beta chains below was sequenced from the same sample in a study of blood T cell repertoires in COVID-19. TCRdb's table, derived via immunoSEQ multiplex PCR, lists solely in-frame clones and lacks some. Counted here are under 500,000 clones, approximately 90% occurring once; the ten biggest clones make up 0.95% to 1.2%. Sequencing was performed on PBMCs or T cells enriched from blood (not recorded which). The receptors shown here come from a young man who had recovered from COVID-19.

This rearrangement joins TRBV7-2 to TRBJ2-1; tentative D call: TRBD1 (6 bases). CDR1 is SGHTA and CDR2 is FQGNSA in the germline V gene. This CDR3 has 11 amino acids. Trimming stripped 4 bases from V and 8 bases from J, with 6 bases between. The DNA for the CDR3 is TGTGCCAGCAGCTCAGGGGATGAGCAGTTCTTC. Translating gives CASSSGDEQFF.

The V call is TRBV5-4, the J call TRBJ2-1, with TRBD2 matching over 10 bases. V dropped 6 bases and J dropped 3; count of bases not matched to a gene: 0. The CDR3 has 13 amino acids. CDR1 is SGHNT and CDR2 is YYREEE in the germline V gene (reference sequence). CDR3 sequence (DNA): TGTGCCAGCACTAGCGGGAGCTACAATGAGCAGTTCTTC. It yields the protein CASTSGSYNEQFF.

The chain joins TRBV4-1 to TRBJ1-6; tentatively, D is TRBD1 (5 bases). Germline V gene data show CDR1 as MGHRA and CDR2 as YSYEKL. Trimming cost V 4 bases and J 7 bases, with 14 bases left between them. The CDR3 extends over 15 amino acids. The CDR3 nucleotides are TGCGCCAGCAGCCCTGGGCGGGGGGGGAATTCACCCCTCCACTTT. Protein: CASSPGRGGNSPLHF.

This clone has only a few counts. This chain links TRBV29-1 with TRBJ1-1; D perhaps matches TRBD1 (5 bases). CDR1 is SQVTM, CDR2 ANQGSEA, per germline. Between the trimmed V and J ends, which lost 5 bases and 5 bases, there was a span of 18 bases. The CDR3 has 14 amino acids. DNA of the CDR3: TGCAGCGTTTCTAGGGACTATTTTGGTACTGAAGCTTTCTTT. Its translation is CSVSRDYFGTEAFF.

This clone was recorded once. The chain couples TRBV7-2 to TRBJ2-4, with 10 bases fitting TRBD2. Germline CDR1 reads SGHTA; CDR2 reads FQGNSA. CDR3 size: 17 residues. The junction had 13 bases not matched to a gene; V was cut back by 3 bases and J by 8 bases. CDR3 nucleotides: TGTGCCAGCAGCTTCTCTAGCGGGAGCTCTGGAGGGGACATTCAGTACTTC. Amino acids: CASSFSSGSSGGDIQYF.

V and J are TRBV19 and TRBJ1-1; D not certain. V was shortened by 6 bases and J by 1 base, with 12 bases between the two germline ends. The germline V gene has CDR1 LNHDA and CDR2 SQIVND (reference sequence). The CDR3 extends over 14 amino acids. CDR3 DNA sequence: TGTGCCAGTAGCGCGAGGATCGAGAACACTGAAGCTTTCTTT. This sequence encodes CASSARIENTEAFF.

This chain connects TRBV5-1 to TRBJ1-1; possible D gene TRBD1, 6 bases. This CDR3 region has 16 residues. Germline V lookup: CDR1 SGHRS, CDR2 YFSETQ. Trimming shortened V by 4 bases and J by 0 bases, and 16 bases separated the two germline ends. DNA of the CDR3: TGCGCCAGCAGCGGGACCCAGGGGCCGGTGAACACTGAAGCTTTCTTT. Protein product: CASSGTQGPVNTEAFF.

The chain links TRBV6-6 to TRBJ1-1; weak D call: TRBD1 (6 bases). This CDR3 has 12 amino acids. Germline CDR1 and CDR2: MNHNY and SVGAGI (reference sequence). Trimming took off 5 bases at V and 5 bases at J, with 9 bases between the two ends. In DNA form, the CDR3 reads TGTGCCAGCAGTCACAGGGATACTGAAGCTTTCTTT. Its protein is CASSHRDTEAFF.

The genes are TRBV28 and TRBJ1-6, with D possibly being TRBD1 (5 bases). The CDR3 runs 13 residues. Trimming stripped 5 bases from V and 7 bases from J, with 9 bases between. The germline gives CDR1 MDHEN, CDR2 SYDVKM. CDR3 in amino acids: CASSLRTNSPLHF. The CDR3 region has the DNA TGTGCCAGCAGTCTCAGGACAAATTCACCCCTCCACTTT.

The rearrangement links TRBV28 to TRBJ2-5; 10 nucleotides align to TRBD2. CDR3 length: 17 amino acids. Germline V gene sequence: CDR1 MDHEN, CDR2 SYDVKM. With V trimmed by 5 bases and J by 5 bases, 14 bases remained unmatched. CDR3: CASSPISVLAGRETQYF. The CDR3 DNA follows: TGTGCCAGCAGTCCTATCTCGGTACTAGCGGGACGTGAGACCCAGTACTTC. Filled out from reference TRBV28 and TRBJ2-5, the complete variable domain reads DVKVTQSSRYLVKRTGEKVFLECVQDMDHENMFWYRQDPGLGLRLIYFSYDVKMKEKGDIPEGYSVSREKKERFSLILESASTNQTSMYLCASSPISVLAGRETQYFGPGTRLLVL.

The chain has TRBV27 and TRBJ2-2; 10 bases are a match to TRBD2. Germline trimming cut 11 bases from V and 4 bases from J; bases unmatched to any gene: 7. This CDR3 region has 14 residues. Looked up from germline, CDR1 is MNHEY and CDR2 is SMNVEV (reference sequence). The CDR3: CAARLAGTTGELFF. CDR3 bases: TGTGCCGCCAGACTAGCGGGCACCACCGGGGAGCTGTTTTTT.

The J gene is TRBJ2-7, the V gene TRBV4-1; D may be TRBD2 (6 bases). This CDR3 spans 19 amino acids. Germline V gene data show CDR1 as MGHRA and CDR2 as YSYEKL. V was shortened by 1 base and J by 4 bases, with 26 bases between the two germline ends. As DNA, the CDR3 is TGCGCCAGCAGCCAAGGATGGAACTCTCGGGGACTCAGGGCTTACGAGCAGTACTTC. This gives the protein CASSQGWNSRGLRAYEQYF.

The CDR3 DNA reads TGTGCCAGCAGCCAAGGACTAGCAAGCTCCTACGAGCAGTACTTC. It encodes CASSQGLASSYEQYF. The chain carries TRBV7-2 and TRBJ2-7; 8 bases align to TRBD2. From germline, CDR1 is SGHTA and CDR2 FQGNSA. V was clipped by 5 bases and J by 0 bases; unmatched bases: 6. The CDR3 has 15 amino acids.

Only one count was recorded for this clone. V usage is TRBV28 and J usage is TRBJ2-5, with TRBD2 matching over 8 bases. The germline gives CDR1 MDHEN, CDR2 SYDVKM. The CDR3 runs to 15 residues. With 5 bases clipped from V and 7 bases from J, the junction kept 12 bases outside the gene matches. The DNA for the CDR3 is TGTGCCAGCAGTCCATTAGGACTAGCCCGGGGGACCCAGTACTTC. It is translated as CASSPLGLARGTQYF.

The CDR3 DNA follows: TGCGCCAGCAGCCAAATGATCCGGGTCGATCAGCCCCAGCATTTT. The encoded protein is CASSQMIRVDQPQHF. V and J are TRBV4-1 and TRBJ1-5, with no clear D. The germline V gene has CDR1 MGHRA and CDR2 YSYEKL. The CDR3 extends over 15 amino acids. V was shortened by 2 bases and J by 5 bases, with 13 bases between the two germline ends.

This clone was counted a few times. Distinct nucleotide sequences in the sample also encode this CDR3. This chain links TRBV18 with TRBJ1-5, with D perhaps TRBD1 (5 bases). The V end lost 2 bases, the J end lost 4 bases, and 6 bases lay between the germline ends. Per the germline V gene, CDR1 is KGHSH and CDR2 is LQKENI. The length of the CDR3 is 13 residues. CDR3 protein: CASSPGGNQPQHF. DNA for the CDR3: TGTGCCAGCTCACCAGGGGGGAATCAGCCCCAGCATTTT.

The J gene is TRBJ1-2, the V gene TRBV19, with D possibly TRBD1 on 5 matching bases. V was cut by 5 bases and J by 7 bases, with 17 bases left in between. CDR1 and CDR2 from the germline V gene are LNHDA and SQIVND (reference sequence). The CDR3 runs to 14 residues. The CDR3 region has the DNA TGTGCCAGTAGTTACAACCAGGGTCCACTTGGCTACACCTTC. Protein product: CASSYNQGPLGYTF.

This rearrangement joins TRBV24-1 to TRBJ1-2; 10 bases line up with TRBD1. The germline gives CDR1 KGHDR, CDR2 SFDVKD. The CDR3 length is 16 residues. The trim removed 5 bases at V and 3 bases at J, leaving 8 bases unmatched. In DNA form, the CDR3 reads TGTGCCACCAGTGGTCCTTCCGGACAGGGGGACTATGGCTACACCTTC. This encodes CATSGPSGQGDYGYTF.

This sequence joins TRBV6-6 and TRBJ2-5; 9 bases match TRBD1. From germline, CDR1 is MNHNY and CDR2 SVGAGI (reference sequence). Unmatched junction bases numbered 15, after V lost 5 bases and J lost 5 bases. The CDR3 sequence is 17 residues long. CDR3 nucleotides: TGTGCCAGCAGTCCATTAATCACAGGGGGCGCCGCGGAGACCCAGTACTTC. This gives the protein CASSPLITGGAAETQYF.

This chain joins TRBV18 and TRBJ2-1; TRBD2 matches at 16 bases. The CDR3 has 15 amino acids. Germline V lookup: CDR1 KGHSH, CDR2 LQKENI. Trimming removed 3 bases from V and 9 bases from J; junction bases left unmatched: 2. The CDR3 DNA follows: TGTGCCAGCTCACCGGGGACTAGCGGGAGGGGTGAGCAGTTCTTC. This encodes CASSPGTSGRGEQFF.